The rows below give T cell receptor beta chains drawn from one sample of a study of T cell responses to AZD1222 COVID-19 vaccine. The repertoire was sequenced with immunoSEQ multiplex PCR; TCRdb's copy has only in-frame clones and lacks some. The sample includes about 92,000 clones, roughly 88% of them seen just once. Here the sequenced sample was peripheral blood, taken on day 0 of AZD1222 vaccination. The receptor source for this set is an adult in good health. CDR3s include the opening cysteine and the closing phenylalanine or tryptophan. A D gene is named only where the DNA matches it firmly. Clone size appears in some rows only: once, few, many, or a class for an expanded clone.

D: -; size: -; J: TRBJ2-3; V: TRBV6-2/TRBV6-3; DNA: TGTGCCAGCAGTTACGGGGCTATCCGCACAGATACGCAGTATTTT; CDR3: CASSYGAIRTDTQYF
D: -; size: few; J: TRBJ2-7; V: TRBV6-5; DNA: TGTGCCAGCAGTCCGACACCCTCGCGGGAGCAGTACTTC; CDR3: CASSPTPSREQYF
D: -; size: -; J: TRBJ2-5; V: TRBV12-3/TRBV12-4; DNA: TGTGCCAGCAGTCCCCATCAAAAAGAGACCCAGTACTTC; CDR3: CASSPHQKETQYF
D: -; size: -; J: TRBJ1-5; V: TRBV6-1; DNA: TGTGCCAGCAGTGAAGGTTACGGTAGCAATCAGCCCCAGCATTTT; CDR3: CASSEGYGSNQPQHF
D: TRBD1; size: -; J: TRBJ1-1; V: TRBV28; DNA: TGTGCCAGCAGTTTATTGACAGGGCCGAACACTGAAGCTTTCTTT; CDR3: CASSLLTGPNTEAFF
D: TRBD1; size: -; J: TRBJ1-2; V: TRBV6-5; DNA: TGTGCCAGCAGTATGGGACAGAACTATGGCTACACCTTC; CDR3: CASSMGQNYGYTF
D: TRBD1; size: once; J: TRBJ2-1; V: TRBV6-5; DNA: TGTGCCATTCAGGACAGGGTAATCTACAATGAGCAGTTCTTC; CDR3: CAIQDRVIYNEQFF
D: -; size: -; J: TRBJ2-7; V: TRBV6-5; DNA: TGTGCCAGCAGCCGAACAGGGATTAGCTCCTACGAGCAGTACTTC; CDR3: CASSRTGISSYEQYF
D: -; size: few; J: TRBJ1-1; V: TRBV18; DNA: TGTGCCAGCTCACCAAAACAGGATAACACTGAAGCTTTCTTT; CDR3: CASSPKQDNTEAFF
D: TRBD2; size: -; J: TRBJ2-1; V: TRBV4-1; DNA: TGCGCCAGCAGTCCAGTAGCGGGGGGATACAATGAGCAGTTCTTC; CDR3: CASSPVAGGYNEQFF
D: -; size: -; J: TRBJ2-5; V: TRBV2; DNA: TGTGCCAGCAGTGTGCCGTGGGAGACCCAGTACTTC; CDR3: CASSVPWETQYF
D: TRBD1; size: -; J: TRBJ1-6; V: TRBV7-9; DNA: TGTGCCAGCAGCAAGACAGGGAGCTCCTATAATTCACCCCTCCACTTT; CDR3: CASSKTGSSYNSPLHF
D: TRBD1; size: -; J: TRBJ1-1; V: TRBV5-1; DNA: TGCGCCAGCAGCCAGGGACAGACATCGAACACTGAAGCTTTCTTT; CDR3: CASSQGQTSNTEAFF
D: -; size: -; J: TRBJ2-5; V: TRBV28; DNA: TGTGCCAGCAGTCCCTTATCCAGGGAGACCCAGTACTTC; CDR3: CASSPLSRETQYF
D: -; size: -; J: TRBJ2-1; V: TRBV12-3/TRBV12-4; DNA: TGTGCCAGCAGTTCCTTATACAATGAGCAGTTCTTC; CDR3: CASSSLYNEQFF
D: TRBD1; size: once; J: TRBJ1-2; V: TRBV5-4; DNA: TGTGCCAGCAGCTATTCAGGGACAGTCGACTATGGCTACACCTTC; CDR3: CASSYSGTVDYGYTF
D: -; size: -; J: TRBJ1-5; V: TRBV7-8; DNA: TGTGCCAGCAGCTTACTAGACAGCCCTCATCAGCCCCAGCATTTT; CDR3: CASSLLDSPHQPQHF
D: -; size: -; J: TRBJ1-1; V: TRBV29-1; DNA: TGCAGCGTTGTCAGGACCACTGAAGCTTTCTTT; CDR3: CSVVRTTEAFF
D: -; size: -; J: TRBJ1-2; V: TRBV7-2; DNA: TGTGCCAGCAGCTTAGAAGTGGTACTAAGAGGCTATGGCTACACCTTC; CDR3: CASSLEVVLRGYGYTF
D: -; size: once; J: TRBJ1-4; V: TRBV5-8; DNA: TGTGCCAGCAGCTGGGGACTGACCTCAACTAATGAAAAACTGTTTTTT; CDR3: CASSWGLTSTNEKLFF
D: TRBD2; size: -; J: TRBJ2-1; V: TRBV12-5; DNA: TGTGCTAGTGAGCTTGGCGGGGGGCGGAATGATGAGCAGTTCTTC; CDR3: CASELGGGRNDEQFF
D: -; size: -; J: TRBJ1-2; V: TRBV5-1; DNA: TGCGCCAGCAGCCGCGACGGGACACTTTCTAACTATGGCTACACCTTC; CDR3: CASSRDGTLSNYGYTF
D: TRBD1; size: -; J: TRBJ1-3; V: TRBV2; DNA: TGTGCCAGCAGTGTAAGACAGGGTGCCACAGGAAACACCATATATTTT; CDR3: CASSVRQGATGNTIYF
D: -; size: once; J: TRBJ1-4; V: TRBV4-2; DNA: TGTGCCAGCAGCGGTAGAGAGACTAATGAAAAACTGTTTTTT; CDR3: CASSGRETNEKLFF
D: TRBD2; size: -; J: TRBJ2-1; V: TRBV2; DNA: TGTGCCAGCAGTGGAAGAGCGGGGGGGCTCTACAATGAGCAGTTCTTC; CDR3: CASSGRAGGLYNEQFF
D: TRBD1; size: once; J: TRBJ1-5; V: TRBV29-1; DNA: TGCAGCGTTGCTGGGACAGGTGGGAGCAATCAGCCCCAGCATTTT; CDR3: CSVAGTGGSNQPQHF
D: -; size: -; J: TRBJ1-1; V: TRBV4-1; DNA: TGCGCCAGCAGCCAAGGACAGGCGGGTAGTGTAGCTTTCTTT; CDR3: CASSQGQAGSVAFF
D: -; size: -; J: TRBJ1-6; V: TRBV2; DNA: TGTGCCATCCAGACGGGAGGGAGTAATTCACCCCTCCACTTT; CDR3: CAIQTGGSNSPLHF
D: -; size: -; J: TRBJ2-1; V: TRBV4-2; DNA: TGTGCCAGCAGACGGACGGAATACGATGAGCAGTTCTTC; CDR3: CASRRTEYDEQFF
D: -; size: -; J: TRBJ1-1; V: TRBV5-5; DNA: TGTGCCAGCAGCCGCAACTCAGGGGCTGAAGCTTTCTTT; CDR3: CASSRNSGAEAFF
D: TRBD1; size: -; J: TRBJ2-2; V: TRBV27; DNA: TGTGCCAGCAGTGACGGACAGGGGGCTACCGGGGAGCTGTTTTTT; CDR3: CASSDGQGATGELFF
D: -; size: -; J: TRBJ1-3; V: TRBV28; DNA: TGTGCCAGCAGTATCGGACAGCGACTAGGACGTGGAAACACCATATATTTT; CDR3: CASSIGQRLGRGNTIYF
D: TRBD1; size: -; J: TRBJ2-2; V: TRBV25-1; DNA: TGTGCCAGCAGTGGGGGACAGGGCTCCACCGGGGAGCTGTTTTTT; CDR3: CASSGGQGSTGELFF
D: -; size: -; J: TRBJ1-1; V: TRBV6-2/TRBV6-3; DNA: TGTGCCAGCAGTTACAGGGTTAGCACTGAAGCTTTCTTT; CDR3: CASSYRVSTEAFF
D: TRBD2; size: -; J: TRBJ2-7; V: TRBV2; DNA: TGTGCCAGCGGAATAGCGGGGCTCTACGAGCAGTACTTC; CDR3: CASGIAGLYEQYF
D: -; size: -; J: TRBJ1-2; V: TRBV19; DNA: TGTGCCAGTATCATGACATCCTCCCCGGGTGGCTACACCTTC; CDR3: CASIMTSSPGGYTF